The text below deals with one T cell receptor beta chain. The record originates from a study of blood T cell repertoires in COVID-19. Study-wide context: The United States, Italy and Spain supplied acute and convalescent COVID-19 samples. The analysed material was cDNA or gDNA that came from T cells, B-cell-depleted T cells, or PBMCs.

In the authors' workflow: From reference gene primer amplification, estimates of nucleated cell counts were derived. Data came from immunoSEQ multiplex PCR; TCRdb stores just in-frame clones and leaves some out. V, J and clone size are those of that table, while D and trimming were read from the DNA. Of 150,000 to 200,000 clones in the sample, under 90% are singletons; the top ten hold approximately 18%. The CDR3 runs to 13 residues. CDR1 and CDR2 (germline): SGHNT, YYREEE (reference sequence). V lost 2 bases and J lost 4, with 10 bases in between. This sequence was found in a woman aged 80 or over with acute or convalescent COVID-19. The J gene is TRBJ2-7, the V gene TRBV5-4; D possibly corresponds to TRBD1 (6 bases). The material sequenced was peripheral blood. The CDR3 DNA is TGTGCCAGCAGCTTACAGGGAAGTTACGAGCAGTACTTC. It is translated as CASSLQGSYEQYF.